Presented here are 32 T cell receptor beta chains from one specimen sequenced in a study of T cells after somatic rescue of genetic block. The method was immunoSEQ multiplex PCR; TCRdb's version includes in-frame clones alone and lacks a portion of them. The profile covers around 12,000 clones, with around 72% appearing a single time and around a fifth taken by the ten largest. The sample taken for sequencing was peripheral blood mononuclear cells (PBMCs). These receptors originate from a boy aged 5-17 years.

The rearrangement links TRBV10-2 to TRBJ1-4; D unclear. This CDR3 region has 15 residues. V lost 3 bases to trimming and J lost 5 bases, with 13 bases between them. Germline assignment: CDR1 WSHSY and CDR2 SAAADI. The CDR3 reads CASSDPSVQNEKLFF. The CDR3 DNA reads TGCGCCAGCAGTGACCCCTCGGTTCAAAATGAAAAACTGTTTTTT.

The chain is built from TRBV7-9 and TRBJ2-3; 9 bases map to TRBD1. CDR3 length: 15 amino acids. Looked up from germline, CDR1 is SEHNR and CDR2 is FQNEAQ (reference sequence). The junction had 5 bases not matched to a gene; V was cut back by 4 bases and J by 3 bases. The CDR3 region has the DNA TGTGCCAGCAGCTCGACAGGGGGATTGACAGATACGCAGTATTTT. Its translation is CASSSTGGLTDTQYF.

The chain links TRBV29-1 to TRBJ1-3, with TRBD1 matching over 7 bases. CDR3 length: 13 amino acids. Germline assignment: CDR1 SQVTM and CDR2 ANQGSEA. The V gene end was trimmed by 6 bases and the J gene end by 6 bases; junction bases not matched to a gene: 8. In nucleotides, the CDR3 is TGCAGCGTCCTTGACAGGGTGGAAAACACCATATATTTT. This gives the protein CSVLDRVENTIYF.

V and J are TRBV4-1 and TRBJ2-7; D remains unclear. V lost 4 bases and J 2 bases, leaving 9 bases between the germline ends. Germline CDR1 and CDR2: MGHRA and YSYEKL. The CDR3 runs to 13 residues. CDR3 loop: CASSPWTAYEQYF. In DNA, the CDR3 is TGCGCCAGCAGCCCGTGGACGGCCTACGAGCAGTACTTC.

The genes are TRBV7-2 and TRBJ1-6; 7 bases align to TRBD1. The junction had 5 bases not matched to a gene; V was cut back by 4 bases and J by 2 bases. The CDR3 extends over 16 amino acids. Germline assignment: CDR1 SGHTA and CDR2 FQGNSA. This chain's CDR3 is CASSSPGTAYNSPLHF. CDR3 in DNA: TGTGCCAGCAGCTCCCCCGGGACAGCCTATAATTCACCCCTCCACTTT. The complete variable domain, with remaining parts taken from reference TRBV7-2 and TRBJ1-6, reads GAGVSQSPSNKVTEKGKDVELRCDPISGHTALYWYRQSLGQGLEFLIYFQGNSAPDKSGLPSDRFSAERTGGSVSTLTIQRTQQEDSAVYLCASSSPGTAYNSPLHFGNGTRLTVT.

The V gene is TRBV11-3, the J gene TRBJ2-2, with D possibly matching TRBD2 (7 bases). Germline-derived CDR1 and CDR2 are SGHNT and YENEEA. The CDR3 is made up of 17 amino acids. The V end lost 0 bases, the J end lost 2 bases, and 13 bases lay between the germline ends. CDR3 loop: CASSLDGGGLNTGELFF. CDR3 sequence (DNA): TGTGCCAGCAGCTTAGATGGCGGGGGCCTTAACACCGGGGAGCTGTTTTTT.

Note on this clone: This clone may be a read error of a much larger clone one base away. The chain combines TRBV6-5 with TRBJ1-1; D uncertain. CDR3 length: 13 residues. V lost 9 bases, J lost 1 base, and 12 bases lay in between. The germline V gene encodes CDR1 MNHEY and CDR2 SVGAGI. Here the CDR3 DNA reads TGTGCCAGTTTGGACGTATCGAACACTGAAGCTTTCTTT. It encodes CASLDVSNTEAFF.

The chain employs TRBV5-6 and TRBJ2-2, with D possibly matching TRBD1 (6 bases). V lost 4 bases and J 5 bases, leaving 12 bases between the germline ends. This CDR3 comprises 14 residues. From germline, CDR1 is SGHDT and CDR2 YYEEEE. CDR3 sequence: CASSMTGLTGELFF. CDR3 DNA sequence: TGTGCCAGCAGCATGACAGGTTTAACCGGGGAGCTGTTTTTT.

The chain employs TRBV4-1 and TRBJ2-1; TRBD1 or TRBD2 may be the D gene (7 bases each). The V gene's germline CDR1 is MGHRA and CDR2 YSYEKL. V dropped 1 base and J dropped 10 bases, with 14 bases sitting between them. This CDR3 comprises 14 residues. CDR3 protein: CASSQGEGAREQFF. The CDR3 bases are TGCGCCAGCAGCCAAGGGGAGGGGGCTAGGGAGCAGTTCTTC.

CDR3 region: CASSQQGREVPLHF. The CDR3 DNA reads as TGTGCCAGCTCACAACAGGGGAGAGAGGTGCCCCTCCACTTT. The genes are TRBV18 and TRBJ1-6, with 7 nucleotides matching TRBD1. Germline CDR1 is KGHSH and CDR2 is LQKENI. Trimming at V came to 4 bases and at J to 13 bases, leaving 10 bases not matched to a gene. There are 14 residues in the CDR3.

This sequence joins TRBV14 and TRBJ1-1; D ambiguous. The CDR3 extends over 15 amino acids. Trimming took 2 bases from V and 4 from J, leaving 14 bases between them. Germline V gene lookup returns CDR1 SGHDN and CDR2 FVKESK. The CDR3 protein is CASSQFPGGFTEAFF. In nucleotides, the CDR3 is TGTGCCAGCAGCCAATTTCCCGGAGGGTTCACTGAAGCTTTCTTT.

This clone was seen only once. The chain employs TRBV27 and TRBJ1-2; D uncertain. The CDR3 covers 15 residues. The germline V and J ends were trimmed by 2 bases and 1 base, with 11 bases remaining between them. In germline, CDR1 is MNHEY, CDR2 SMNVEV (reference sequence). As DNA, the CDR3 is TGTGCCAGCAGTTTAGGGTTCTCCCTTAACTATGGCTACACCTTC. This encodes CASSLGFSLNYGYTF.

J is TRBJ1-1 and V is TRBV11-2; D remains unclear. Trimming cost V 5 bases and J 3 bases, with 13 bases left between them. This CDR3 has 14 residues. Germline V gene sequence: CDR1 SGHAT, CDR2 FQNNGV. The CDR3 loop is CASSEPYYHTEAFF. The CDR3 DNA follows: TGTGCCAGCAGCGAGCCCTATTACCACACTGAAGCTTTCTTT.

Here the CDR3 DNA reads TGTGCCAGCTCCGGGACAGAACTAAACGAGCAGTACTTC. Translation gives CASSGTELNEQYF. The chain recombines TRBV18 with TRBJ2-7; 7 bases match TRBD1. This CDR3 contains 13 residues. V dropped 6 bases and J dropped 5; count of bases not matched to a gene: 7. From germline, CDR1 is KGHSH and CDR2 LQKENI.

The rearrangement uses TRBV2 and TRBJ1-2, with TRBD1 matching 8 bases. This CDR3 region has 15 residues. CDR1 and CDR2 from the germline V gene are SNHLY and FYNNEI. J was trimmed by 8 bases and V by 3 bases; bases with no gene match: 11. The CDR3 DNA is TGTGCCAGCAGTGACCCGGGCACAGGGGGGAGGGGCTACACCTTC. It specifies CASSDPGTGGRGYTF.

The gene calls are TRBV5-1 and TRBJ2-5; TRBD2 agrees at 8 bases. Germline V lookup: CDR1 SGHRS, CDR2 YFSETQ. With 1 base clipped from V and 1 base from J, the junction kept 6 bases outside the gene matches. This CDR3 comprises 16 residues. CDR3 sequence: CASSLYAGGRQETQYF. In DNA form, the CDR3 reads TGCGCCAGCAGCTTGTATGCGGGGGGCCGCCAAGAGACCCAGTACTTC.

The rearrangement joins TRBV27 to TRBJ1-5; a weak D match, TRBD1 (5 bases). Germline CDR1 is MNHEY and CDR2 is SMNVEV (reference sequence). The CDR3 is made up of 16 amino acids. V lost 5 bases and J 0 bases, leaving 14 bases between the germline ends. CDR3 loop: CASSPLDTFSNQPQHF. In DNA, the CDR3 is TGTGCCAGCAGTCCCCTGGACACCTTTAGCAATCAGCCCCAGCATTTT.

The gene calls are TRBV6-1 and TRBJ1-1, with D possibly TRBD1 on 5 matching bases. The germline CDR1 and CDR2 sequences are MNHNS and SASEGT. The CDR3 spans 16 residues. The V end was cut by 3 bases, the J end by 1 base, with 15 bases between. The CDR3: CASSEGPGRRNTEAFF. The CDR3 DNA follows: TGTGCCAGCAGTGAGGGGCCAGGGAGGAGGAACACTGAAGCTTTCTTT.

This clone has a handful of counts. The chain recombines TRBV6-5 with TRBJ2-7, with 10 bases fitting TRBD1. CDR1 is MNHEY, CDR2 SVGAGI, per germline. The CDR3 length is 15 residues. V gave up 2 bases and J gave up 2 bases; unmatched junction bases: 3. As DNA, the CDR3 is TGTGCCAGCAGTTACGCCGGGACAGGGGCCTACGAGCAGTACTTC. It is translated as CASSYAGTGAYEQYF.

The chain is built from TRBV5-1 and TRBJ2-1; 7 bases fit TRBD2. CDR1 and CDR2 from the germline V gene are SGHRS and YFSETQ. The ends lost 4 bases at V and 3 bases at J; junction bases unmatched: 13. The CDR3 loop spans 17 amino acids. Written as DNA, the CDR3 is TGCGCCAGCAGCCCCTTCGCCGGGACTACTTTCTACAATGAGCAGTTCTTC. Encoded protein: CASSPFAGTTFYNEQFF.

The J gene is TRBJ2-1, the V gene TRBV6-5; the D gene is possibly TRBD1 (5 bases). Germline loops: CDR1 MNHEY, CDR2 SVGAGI. V gave up 6 bases and J gave up 9 bases, with 15 bases separating them. The CDR3 length is 13 residues. CDR3 residues: CASSIPDTCEQFF. The CDR3 bases are TGTGCCAGCAGCATCCCGGACACCTGTGAGCAGTTCTTC.

The chain recombines TRBV7-6 with TRBJ1-3; no clear D gene. Germline V gene lookup returns CDR1 SGHVS and CDR2 FNYEAQ. CDR3 size: 17 residues. Deletions cut 3 bases from V and 3 bases from J, with 18 bases between. The CDR3 DNA sequence: TGTGCCAGCAGCTTGAACCTCCGACCTCCGTTTGGAAACACCATATATTTT. This codes for CASSLNLRPPFGNTIYF.

The chain joins TRBV6-6 to TRBJ2-1, with 8 bases matching TRBD2. After removal of 6 bases from V and 8 bases from J, the junction contained 6 bases not matched to a gene. The germline gives CDR1 MNHNY, CDR2 SVGAGI (reference sequence). CDR3 size: 13 residues. The CDR3 region is CASRRTSFDEQFF. Here the CDR3 DNA reads TGTGCCAGCAGGAGGACTAGCTTTGATGAGCAGTTCTTC.

The gene calls are TRBV18 and TRBJ2-5, with D maybe TRBD1 (6 bases). Germline V gene lookup returns CDR1 KGHSH and CDR2 LQKENI. The CDR3 consists of 14 residues. Trimming removed 1 base at V and 1 base at J, with 7 bases between. The CDR3 protein is CASSPRDTQETQYF. CDR3 sequence (DNA): TGTGCCAGCTCACCACGGGACACCCAAGAGACCCAGTACTTC.

V is TRBV19 and J is TRBJ2-1; TRBD1 agrees at 9 bases. V was pared by 7 bases and J by 2 bases, with 9 bases of the junction left unmatched. The CDR3 contains 16 residues. In germline, CDR1 is LNHDA, CDR2 SQIVND (reference sequence). In DNA, the CDR3 is TGTGCCAGTAAATACGCGGGACAGGGTGCCTACAATGAGCAGTTCTTC. Its translation: CASKYAGQGAYNEQFF. The full variable domain, completed using reference TRBV19 and TRBJ2-1, is DGGITQSPKYLFRKEGQNVTLSCEQNLNHDAMYWYRQDPGQGLRLIYYSQIVNDFQKGDIAEGYSVSREKKESFPLTVTSAQKNPTAFYLCASKYAGQGAYNEQFFGPGTRLTVL.

The chain is built from TRBV30 and TRBJ2-7; 11 bases fit TRBD1. Germline lookup yields CDR1 GTSNPN and CDR2 SVGIG (reference sequence). CDR3 size: 18 residues. The trim removed 7 bases at V and 0 bases at J, leaving 17 bases unmatched. CDR3 loop: CAFKRSPGTGGSSYEQYF. The DNA for the CDR3 is TGTGCCTTTAAACGATCACCCGGGACAGGGGGTAGCTCCTACGAGCAGTACTTC.

The chain carries TRBV19 and TRBJ2-7, with D possibly called TRBD1 or TRBD2 (5 bases each). V was trimmed by 3 bases and J by 6 bases, leaving 9 bases between them. This CDR3 has 12 residues. CDR1 is LNHDA, CDR2 SQIVND, per germline (reference sequence). CDR3 nucleotide sequence: TGTGCCAGTAGTATTTGGGGGAGCGAGCAGTACTTC. Its translation is CASSIWGSEQYF.

The V call is TRBV10-3, the J call TRBJ1-2; 7 bases match TRBD1. V gave up 4 bases and J gave up 1 base; unmatched junction bases: 0. The CDR3 has 13 residues. Germline CDR1 and CDR2: ENHRY and SYGVKD. CDR3 nucleotide sequence: TGTGCCATCAGTGGACAGGGTAACTATGGCTACACCTTC. It encodes CAISGQGNYGYTF.

The genes are TRBV14 and TRBJ1-1; no firm D call. The CDR3 covers 12 residues. The germline V gene encodes CDR1 SGHDN and CDR2 FVKESK. V was cut by 1 base and J by 9 bases, with 9 bases left in between. This CDR3 reads CASSQARFKAFF. The DNA of the CDR3 is TGTGCCAGCAGCCAAGCCCGTTTTAAAGCTTTCTTT.

The chain employs TRBV19 and TRBJ1-1, with no clear D. V was shortened by 3 bases and J by 4 bases, with 18 bases between the two germline ends. The CDR3 spans 16 residues. CDR1 is LNHDA and CDR2 is SQIVND in the germline V gene (reference sequence). The CDR3 sequence is CASSIRWSPGGTEAFF. The CDR3 DNA reads as TGTGCCAGTAGTATTAGGTGGTCACCCGGAGGCACTGAAGCTTTCTTT.

The chain uses TRBV6-5 and TRBJ1-4, with TRBD1 matching 8 bases. The CDR3 runs 13 residues. With V trimmed by 5 bases and J by 4 bases, 0 bases remained unmatched. CDR1 is MNHEY, CDR2 SVGAGI, per germline. The DNA of the CDR3 is TGTGCCAGCAGTGACAGGGGTAATGAAAAACTGTTTTTT. Protein: CASSDRGNEKLFF.

The rearrangement links TRBV27 to TRBJ2-2; D not resolved. V gave up 7 bases and J gave up 6 bases, with 15 bases separating them. The CDR3 extends over 14 amino acids. Looked up from germline, CDR1 is MNHEY and CDR2 is SMNVEV (reference sequence). Here the CDR3 DNA reads TGTGCCAGCACCCGAGGAAGTTTTTCCGGGGAGCTGTTTTTT. It specifies CASTRGSFSGELFF.